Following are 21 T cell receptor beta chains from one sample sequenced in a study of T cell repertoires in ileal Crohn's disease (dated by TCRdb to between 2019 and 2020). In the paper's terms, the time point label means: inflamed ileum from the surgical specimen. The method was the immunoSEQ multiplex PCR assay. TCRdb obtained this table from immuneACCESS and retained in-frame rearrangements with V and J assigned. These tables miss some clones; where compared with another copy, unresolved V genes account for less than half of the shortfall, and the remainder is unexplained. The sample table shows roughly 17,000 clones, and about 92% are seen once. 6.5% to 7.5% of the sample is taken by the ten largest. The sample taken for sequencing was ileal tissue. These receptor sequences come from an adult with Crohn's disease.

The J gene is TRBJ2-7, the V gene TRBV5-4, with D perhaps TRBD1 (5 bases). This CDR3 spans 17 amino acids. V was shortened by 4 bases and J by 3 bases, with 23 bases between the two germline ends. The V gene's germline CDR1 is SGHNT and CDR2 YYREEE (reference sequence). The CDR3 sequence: CASSAARASSQYYEQYF. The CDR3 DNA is TGTGCCAGCAGCGCTGCCAGGGCCAGTTCCCAATACTACGAGCAGTACTTC.

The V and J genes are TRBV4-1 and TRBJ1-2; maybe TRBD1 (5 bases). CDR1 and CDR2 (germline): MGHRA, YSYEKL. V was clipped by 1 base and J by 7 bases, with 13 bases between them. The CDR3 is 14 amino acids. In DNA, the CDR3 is TGCGCCAGCAGCCAAGGGAGGGGAGATAGTGGCTACACCTTC. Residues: CASSQGRGDSGYTF.

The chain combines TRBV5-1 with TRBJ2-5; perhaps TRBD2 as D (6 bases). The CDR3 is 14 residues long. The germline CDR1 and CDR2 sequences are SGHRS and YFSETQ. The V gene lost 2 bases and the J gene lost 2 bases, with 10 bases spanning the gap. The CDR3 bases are TGCGCCAGCAGCTTTTACGGGAGTCAAGAGACCCAGTACTTC. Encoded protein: CASSFYGSQETQYF.

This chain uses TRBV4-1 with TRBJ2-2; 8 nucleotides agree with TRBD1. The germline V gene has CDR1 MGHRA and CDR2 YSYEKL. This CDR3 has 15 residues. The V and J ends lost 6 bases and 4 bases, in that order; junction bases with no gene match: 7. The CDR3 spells CASSPGQGSTGELFF. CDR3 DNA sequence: TGCGCCAGCAGTCCCGGACAGGGCAGCACCGGGGAGCTGTTTTTT.

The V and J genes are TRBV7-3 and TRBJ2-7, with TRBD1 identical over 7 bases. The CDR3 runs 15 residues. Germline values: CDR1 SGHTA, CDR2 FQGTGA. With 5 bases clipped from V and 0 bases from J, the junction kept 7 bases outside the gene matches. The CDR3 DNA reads TGTGCCAGCAGCCGAGGACAGGTCGGCTCCTACGAGCAGTACTTC. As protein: CASSRGQVGSYEQYF.

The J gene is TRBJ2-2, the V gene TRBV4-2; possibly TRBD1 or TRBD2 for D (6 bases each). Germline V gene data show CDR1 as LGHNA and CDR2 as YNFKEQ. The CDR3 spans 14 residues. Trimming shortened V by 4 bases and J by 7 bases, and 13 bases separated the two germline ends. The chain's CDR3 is CASSLRGGGGELFF. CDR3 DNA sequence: TGTGCCAGCAGCCTGAGAGGGGGAGGCGGGGAGCTGTTTTTT.

CDR3 DNA sequence: TGTGCCTGGAGTGATTCATGGGATCAGCCCCAGCATTTT. Protein sequence: CAWSDSWDQPQHF. The chain uses TRBV30 and TRBJ1-5; D is uncertain. V was pared by 1 base and J by 5 bases, with 9 bases between. This CDR3 is 13 amino acids long. CDR1 is GTSNPN, CDR2 SVGIG, per germline (reference sequence).

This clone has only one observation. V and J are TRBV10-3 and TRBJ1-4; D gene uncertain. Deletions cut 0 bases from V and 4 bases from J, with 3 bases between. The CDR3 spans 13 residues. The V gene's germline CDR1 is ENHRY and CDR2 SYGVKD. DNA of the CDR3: TGTGCCATCAGTGAGTCGAGTAATGAAAAACTGTTTTTT. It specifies CAISESSNEKLFF.

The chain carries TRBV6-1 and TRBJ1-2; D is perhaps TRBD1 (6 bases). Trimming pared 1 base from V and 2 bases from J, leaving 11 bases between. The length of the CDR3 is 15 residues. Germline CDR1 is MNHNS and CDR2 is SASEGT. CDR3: CASSEGAGQNYGYTF. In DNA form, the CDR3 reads TGTGCCAGCAGTGAAGGGGCGGGACAAAACTATGGCTACACCTTC.

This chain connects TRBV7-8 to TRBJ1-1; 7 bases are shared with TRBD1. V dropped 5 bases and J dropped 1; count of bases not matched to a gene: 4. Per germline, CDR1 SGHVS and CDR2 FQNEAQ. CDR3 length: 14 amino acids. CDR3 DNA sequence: TGTGCCAGCAGCGGCGGGACAGCGAACACTGAAGCTTTCTTT. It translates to CASSGGTANTEAFF.

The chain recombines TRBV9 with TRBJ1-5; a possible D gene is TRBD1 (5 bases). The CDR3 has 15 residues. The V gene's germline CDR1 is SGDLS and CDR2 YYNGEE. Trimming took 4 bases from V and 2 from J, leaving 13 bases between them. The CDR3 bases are TGTGCCAGCAGCCCTGGGGCAGCGGGCAATCAGCCCCAGCATTTT. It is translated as CASSPGAAGNQPQHF.

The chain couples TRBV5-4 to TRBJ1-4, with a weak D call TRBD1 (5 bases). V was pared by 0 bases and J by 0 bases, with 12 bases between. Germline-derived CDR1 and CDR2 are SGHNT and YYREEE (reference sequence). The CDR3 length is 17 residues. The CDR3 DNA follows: TGTGCCAGCAGCTTGGGGAGGGGACCGACAACTAATGAAAAACTGTTTTTT. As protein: CASSLGRGPTTNEKLFF.

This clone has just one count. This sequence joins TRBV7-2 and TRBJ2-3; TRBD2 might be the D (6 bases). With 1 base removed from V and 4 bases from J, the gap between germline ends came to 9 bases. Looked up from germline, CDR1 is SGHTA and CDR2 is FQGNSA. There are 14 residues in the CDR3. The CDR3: CASSLDGGSDTQYF. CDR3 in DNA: TGTGCCAGCAGCTTAGACGGGGGATCAGATACGCAGTATTTT.

As DNA, the CDR3 is TGTGCCAAGCGGGAGGAGGGGGCATTTGATACTAATGAAAAACTGTTTTTT. Protein: CAKREEGAFDTNEKLFF. This rearrangement joins TRBV7-9 to TRBJ1-4; TRBD1 matches at 7 bases. CDR1 and CDR2 (germline): SEHNR, FQNEAQ (reference sequence). The CDR3 is made up of 17 amino acids. With V trimmed by 10 bases and J by 2 bases, 16 bases remained unmatched. Variable domain in full (rest from reference TRBV7-9 and TRBJ1-4): DTGVSQNPRHKITKRGQNVTFRCDPISEHNRLYWYRQTLGQGPEFLTYFQNEAQLEKSRLLSDRFSAERPKGSFSTLEIQRTEQGDSAMYLCAKREEGAFDTNEKLFFGSGTQLSVL.

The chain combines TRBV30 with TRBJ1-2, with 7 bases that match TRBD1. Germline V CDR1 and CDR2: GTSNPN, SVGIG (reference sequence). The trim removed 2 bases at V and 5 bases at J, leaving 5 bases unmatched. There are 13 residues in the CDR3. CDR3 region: CAWSTRGSYGYTF. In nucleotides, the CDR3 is TGTGCCTGGAGTACCAGGGGGTCTTATGGCTACACCTTC.

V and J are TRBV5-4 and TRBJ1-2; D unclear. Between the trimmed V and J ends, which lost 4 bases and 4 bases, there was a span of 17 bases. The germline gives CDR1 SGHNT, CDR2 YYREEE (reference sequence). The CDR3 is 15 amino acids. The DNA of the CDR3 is TGTGCCAGCAGCCCGGACGGAGCGAATGTCTATGGCTACACCTTC. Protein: CASSPDGANVYGYTF.

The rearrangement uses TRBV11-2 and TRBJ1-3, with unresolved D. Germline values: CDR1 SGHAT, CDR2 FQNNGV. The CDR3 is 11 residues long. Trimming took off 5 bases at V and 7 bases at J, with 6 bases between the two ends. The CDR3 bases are TGTGCCAGCAGCGGTGCGAACACCATATATTTT. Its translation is CASSGANTIYF.

Here the CDR3 DNA reads TGTGCCAGAAGCTTGGAGTGGACAGGGAGGAGAAAAGTTATCGGTGATGAAAAACTGTTTTTT. Translating it yields CARSLEWTGRRKVIGDEKLFF. This rearrangement joins TRBV5-3 to TRBJ1-4, with 8 nucleotides matching TRBD1. TRBV5-3 is an ORF; its function is uncertain. V was clipped by 0 bases and J by 6 bases; unmatched bases: 22. The CDR3 runs 21 residues.

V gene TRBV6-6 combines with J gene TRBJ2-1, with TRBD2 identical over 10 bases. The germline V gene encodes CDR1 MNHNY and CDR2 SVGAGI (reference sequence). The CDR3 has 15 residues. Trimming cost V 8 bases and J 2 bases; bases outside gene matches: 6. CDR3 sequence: CASCVLAGPYNEQFF. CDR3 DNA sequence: TGTGCCAGCTGTGTACTAGCGGGGCCCTACAATGAGCAGTTCTTC.

CDR3 DNA: TGTGCCAGCAGTCCCCCAGGCGGGGGGGCCAGAGAGACCCAGTACTTC. Protein sequence: CASSPPGGGARETQYF. This chain uses TRBV2 with TRBJ2-5; 9 positions agree with TRBD2. Germline V gene data show CDR1 as SNHLY and CDR2 as FYNNEI. CDR3 length: 16 amino acids. V dropped 5 bases and J dropped 4; count of bases not matched to a gene: 11.

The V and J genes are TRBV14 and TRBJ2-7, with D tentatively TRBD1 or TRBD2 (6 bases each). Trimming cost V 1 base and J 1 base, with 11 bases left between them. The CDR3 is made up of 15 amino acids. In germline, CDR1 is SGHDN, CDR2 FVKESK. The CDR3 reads CASSQVRGRSYEQYF. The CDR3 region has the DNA TGTGCCAGCAGCCAAGTCCGGGGGCGTTCCTACGAGCAGTACTTC. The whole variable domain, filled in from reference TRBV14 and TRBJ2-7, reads EAGVTQFPSHSVIEKGQTVTLRCDPISGHDNLYWYRRVMGKEIKFLLHFVKESKQDESGMPNNRFLAERTGGTYSTLKVQPAELEDSGVYFCASSQVRGRSYEQYFGPGTRLTVT.